The 17 T cell receptor beta chains reported below all come from one sample, sequenced in a study of blood T cell repertoires in COVID-19. The data were produced by immunoSEQ multiplex PCR, yet TCRdb's version contains in-frame clones alone and is incomplete. The repertoire consists of about 150,000 clones, with about 83% occurring once and the leading ten covering roughly an eighth. Sequencing was done on a sample of peripheral blood. These receptors all come from a woman in her sixties or seventies with COVID-19, enrolled during active disease.

The V and J genes are TRBV19 and TRBJ1-1; D not resolved. CDR1 LNHDA and CDR2 SQIVND come from the germline V gene (reference sequence). The CDR3 length is 12 residues. The V end was cut by 3 bases, the J end by 6 bases, with 8 bases between. The CDR3 loop reads CASSIAGSEAFF. DNA for the CDR3: TGTGCCAGTAGTATTGCGGGGTCTGAAGCTTTCTTT.

Details on this clone: This may come from a read error, since a much larger clone is one base off. This chain connects TRBV5-6 to TRBJ1-1, with D hard to call. The germline gives CDR1 SGHDT, CDR2 YYEEEE. V was clipped by 0 bases and J by 1 base, with 4 bases between them. The CDR3 is 13 amino acids. The CDR3 loop reads CASSLGGNTEAFF. For the CDR3, the DNA is TGTGCCAGCAGCTTGGGAGGGAACACTGAAGCTTTCTTT.

The V gene is TRBV7-9, the J gene TRBJ1-3; the match to TRBD1 covers 9 bases. The CDR3 is 16 residues long. J lost 0 bases, V lost 5 bases, and 5 bases had no gene match. Germline CDR1 reads SEHNR; CDR2 reads FQNEAQ (reference sequence). CDR3 protein: CASSQTGGGSGNTIYF. The CDR3 region has the DNA TGTGCCAGCAGCCAAACAGGGGGCGGCTCTGGAAACACCATATATTTT.

The chain joins TRBV11-2 to TRBJ1-1; D is uncertain. Germline V CDR1 and CDR2: SGHAT, FQNNGV. V lost 1 base, J lost 3 bases, and 9 bases lay in between. The CDR3 covers 14 residues. The CDR3 loop reads CASSLVNKYTEAFF. The CDR3 DNA follows: TGTGCCAGCAGCTTAGTAAACAAATACACTGAAGCTTTCTTT.

This chain links TRBV6-5 with TRBJ1-2, with 7 positions matching TRBD1. The CDR3 extends over 13 amino acids. The germline CDR1 and CDR2 sequences are MNHEY and SVGAGI. J gave up 4 bases and V 7 bases, and 6 bases lay outside the gene matches. DNA of the CDR3: TGTGCCAGCACCCTGGACAGGACCTATGGCTACACCTTC. It specifies CASTLDRTYGYTF.

The rearrangement joins TRBV7-2 to TRBJ1-2; D not certain. CDR1 is SGHTA and CDR2 is FQGNSA in the germline V gene. The CDR3 sequence is 13 residues long. Trimming took off 6 bases at V and 6 bases at J, with 14 bases between the two ends. The DNA of the CDR3 is TGTGCCAGCAGTATCCAGGCAAACCATGGCTACACCTTC. Protein: CASSIQANHGYTF.

V gene TRBV3-1 (or the pseudogene TRBV3-2) combines with J gene TRBJ2-7; 8 bases are shared with TRBD2. The CDR3 runs to 16 residues. The ends lost 4 bases at V and 1 base at J; junction bases unmatched: 9. The germline CDR1 and CDR2 sequences are LGHDT and YNNKEL (reference sequence). CDR3 loop: CASSPVLAGISYEQYF. DNA of the CDR3: TGTGCCAGCAGCCCCGTTCTAGCGGGCATATCCTACGAGCAGTACTTC.

This clone appeared a few times. The gene calls are TRBV2 and TRBJ2-7; TRBD2 agrees at 7 bases. Trimming took 4 bases from V and 6 from J; bases not matched to a gene: 9. The germline gives CDR1 SNHLY, CDR2 FYNNEI. The CDR3 spans 14 residues. This CDR3 is CASSAGTTWREQYV. CDR3 in DNA: TGTGCCAGCAGTGCGGGGACTACCTGGCGCGAGCAGTACGTC.

The genes are TRBV10-1 and TRBJ1-3, with D maybe TRBD1 (5 bases). CDR3 length: 14 residues. Germline CDR1 is WNHNN and CDR2 is SYGVQD (reference sequence). Between the trimmed V and J ends, which lost 5 bases and 0 bases, there was a span of 8 bases. The CDR3 is CASSNTGSGNTIYF. In DNA, the CDR3 is TGCGCCAGCAGTAATACAGGCTCTGGAAACACCATATATTTT.

The chain combines TRBV7-9 with TRBJ1-6; 7 nucleotides align to TRBD1. The CDR3 totals 14 residues. With V trimmed by 2 bases and J by 7 bases, 2 bases remained unmatched. Germline CDR1 reads SEHNR; CDR2 reads FQNEAQ (reference sequence). The DNA for the CDR3 is TGTGCCAGCAGCTTACGACAGGGAAATTCACCCCTCCACTTT. Its protein product is CASSLRQGNSPLHF.

The chain links TRBV5-1 to TRBJ2-1; D may be TRBD2 (6 bases). Looked up from germline, CDR1 is SGHRS and CDR2 is YFSETQ. The CDR3 is 17 amino acids. V was trimmed by 4 bases and J by 0 bases, leaving 17 bases between them. The CDR3 DNA sequence: TGCGCCAGCAGCCCACAGGAGATGGGGGGCTCCTACAATGAGCAGTTCTTC. It encodes CASSPQEMGGSYNEQFF.

The chain carries TRBV29-1 and TRBJ1-4, with D possibly matching TRBD1 (6 bases). Germline V gene sequence: CDR1 SQVTM, CDR2 ANQGSEA. Deletions cut 4 bases from V and 7 bases from J, with 16 bases between. The CDR3 covers 14 residues. The CDR3 loop reads CSVVDKGQFEKLFF. As DNA, the CDR3 is TGCAGCGTTGTAGACAAAGGACAGTTTGAAAAACTGTTTTTT.

The chain carries TRBV6-1 and TRBJ2-1, with 11 bases fitting TRBD1. CDR3 length: 16 amino acids. Germline V gene lookup returns CDR1 MNHNS and CDR2 SASEGT. V trimming: 2 bases; J trimming: 6 bases; junction bases outside the gene matches: 6. As DNA, the CDR3 is TGTGCCAGCAGTGAATTAGTCGGGACAGGGGGCAATGAGCAGTTCTTC. Protein: CASSELVGTGGNEQFF.

This chain joins TRBV25-1 and TRBJ2-3; D is undetermined. The CDR3 contains 18 residues. Looked up from germline, CDR1 is MGHDK and CDR2 is SYGVNS. V lost 0 bases to trimming and J lost 0 bases, with 16 bases between them. The CDR3 is CASSEYIRPGWSTDTQYF. The CDR3 DNA is TGTGCCAGCAGTGAATATATTCGGCCGGGTTGGAGCACAGATACGCAGTATTTT.

This clone was seen a handful of times. The chain employs TRBV9 and TRBJ1-3, with D unclear. The length of the CDR3 is 15 residues. Germline V gene data show CDR1 as SGDLS and CDR2 as YYNGEE. V dropped 0 bases and J dropped 0 bases, with 7 bases sitting between them. CDR3 DNA sequence: TGTGCCAGCAGCGTAGAACAGAGCTCTGGAAACACCATATATTTT. Its translation is CASSVEQSSGNTIYF.

The V and J genes are TRBV6-5 and TRBJ1-4; possibly TRBD1 for D (5 bases). Trimming cost V 8 bases and J 8 bases, with 21 bases left between them. In germline, CDR1 is MNHEY, CDR2 SVGAGI. The CDR3 contains 15 residues. CDR3 loop: CASPPGVGRGEKLFF. In nucleotides, the CDR3 is TGTGCCAGCCCCCCGGGGGTAGGGCGGGGAGAAAAACTGTTTTTT.

This clone was seen only once. This chain joins TRBV20-1 and TRBJ2-7; D might be TRBD2 (6 bases). This CDR3 spans 16 amino acids. V shed 3 bases and J shed 4 bases, with 22 bases lying between them. CDR1 and CDR2 from the germline V gene are DFQATT and SNEGSKA (reference sequence). CDR3 in DNA: TGCAGTGCTAGTGCTAGCGAGGGGAGTTTTGAGTACGAGCAGTACTTC. Its translation: CSASASEGSFEYEQYF.